The clone carrying this TCR beta chain was seen a handful of times. What it binds is not known. It was with a sample-barcoded 5' primer and a J-beta primer mix that a second PCR of roughly 7 to 12 cycles was run. One entry per CDR3 protein results from TCRdb running MiXCR on the 5' RACE reads. The repertoire holds over a million distinct CDR3 sequences, with 40% to 45% as singletons. This entry belongs to a study of blood T cells in healthy people across ages. Study outcomes and limitations: The recorded TCR beta diversity per million T cells decreased in a roughly linear manner with age.

From germline, CDR1 is MNHEY and CDR2 SMNVEV (reference sequence). The CDR3 runs to 13 residues. Losses at the gene ends were 10 bases for V and 3 bases for J; bases not matched to a gene: 9. At least 6 million PBMCs were isolated per sample. The authors extracted at least 6 micrograms of total RNA per sample. The TCR was taken from a woman younger than 35 in good health. Material: blood. V and J are TRBV27 and TRBJ2-7; TRBD2 aligns across 7 bases. CDR3 sequence (DNA): TGTGCCACCGGAGCGGGACCACACTACGAGCAGTACTTC. Its protein product is CATGAGPHYEQYF.